Described below is a single T cell receptor (beta chain) sequence and its context. What antigen it recognizes has not been identified. No much larger clone is present one base from it, and per-base qualities are unavailable. The sample comes from a study of CD8 T cells in ankylosing spondylitis (dated by TCRdb to about 2017). Notes on the research overall: The study profiled T cell receptor beta repertoires in healthy donors and ankylosing spondylitis patients to find disease-linked TCR variants. The whole study cohort included some 100 healthy donors and about two dozen ankylosing spondylitis patients. Peripheral blood was sampled, and synovial fluid was additionally collected from ankylosing spondylitis patients.

The CDR3 contains 15 residues, cysteine and phenylalanine counted. The sequence is cut down to CDR3 DNA, 45 bases in frame from base 1. After removal of 5 bases from V and 7 bases from J, the junction retains 7 bases not matched to a gene. The germline V gene sets CDR1 to MNHEY and CDR2 to SVGAGI. The instrument given in TCRdb is Illumina HiSeq 2500. Quantitative 5'-RACE with molecular barcodes was used to prepare TCR beta libraries. In the authors' own workflow: A new computational method, built on a probabilistic model of VDJ rearrangement, was used to identify disease-linked TCR variants. TCRdb reanalyzed the raw reads on its own, using fastp at Q25 for trimming and MiXCR for clone calling, and kept in-frame beta chains. When rows share a CDR3 protein, they turn into one entry using the most common DNA and genes. Clone size and V and J calls follow TCRdb, not the original study. This sample is represented by 150,000 to 200,000 distinct CDR3 sequences; roughly 18% of them were singletons. The ten biggest clones cover roughly 4.5% of the sample.

The investigation overall reported the following: The disease-linked clones were reported to be significantly enriched in matched synovial fluid samples from ankylosing spondylitis patients. Blood from ankylosing spondylitis patients appeared to be characterized by a TCR beta motif composed of eight highly homologous amino acid variants. Some TCR beta motif variants had previously been reported in synovial fluid and blood of reactive arthritis patients, which suggested common disease-initiation mechanisms. In peripheral blood, the disease-linked clones were found at relatively low frequencies and had a CD8+ phenotype.

The sample consisted of blood, either unsorted or a sorted T cell fraction (not recorded which). The rearranged chain carries TRBV6-5 and TRBJ2-1, and 11 bases in between align with TRBD2. This sequence was found in a male donor under 30 with ankylosing spondylitis or in good health (not recorded which). Donor details come from another sample of the same person, matched by shared clones. The DNA sequence is as follows: TGTGCCAGCAGTCGAACTAGCGGGAGAGGAAATGAGCAGTTCTTC. Translated, this is CASSRTSGRGNEQFF.